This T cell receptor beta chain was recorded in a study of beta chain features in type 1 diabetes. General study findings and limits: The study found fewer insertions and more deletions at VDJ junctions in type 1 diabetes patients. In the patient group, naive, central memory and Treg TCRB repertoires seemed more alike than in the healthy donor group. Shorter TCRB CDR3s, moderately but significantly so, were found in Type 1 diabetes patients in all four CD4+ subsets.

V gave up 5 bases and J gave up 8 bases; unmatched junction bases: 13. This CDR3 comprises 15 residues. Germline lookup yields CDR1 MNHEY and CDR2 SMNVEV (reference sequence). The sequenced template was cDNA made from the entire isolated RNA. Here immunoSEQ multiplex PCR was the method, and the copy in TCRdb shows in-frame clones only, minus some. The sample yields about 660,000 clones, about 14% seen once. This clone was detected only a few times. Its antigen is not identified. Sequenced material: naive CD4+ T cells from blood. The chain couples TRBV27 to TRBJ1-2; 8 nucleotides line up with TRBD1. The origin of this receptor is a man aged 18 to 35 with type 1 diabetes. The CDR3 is CASSPYQDRAWGYTF. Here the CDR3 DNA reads TGTGCCAGCAGTCCATATCAGGACAGGGCATGGGGCTACACCTTC.